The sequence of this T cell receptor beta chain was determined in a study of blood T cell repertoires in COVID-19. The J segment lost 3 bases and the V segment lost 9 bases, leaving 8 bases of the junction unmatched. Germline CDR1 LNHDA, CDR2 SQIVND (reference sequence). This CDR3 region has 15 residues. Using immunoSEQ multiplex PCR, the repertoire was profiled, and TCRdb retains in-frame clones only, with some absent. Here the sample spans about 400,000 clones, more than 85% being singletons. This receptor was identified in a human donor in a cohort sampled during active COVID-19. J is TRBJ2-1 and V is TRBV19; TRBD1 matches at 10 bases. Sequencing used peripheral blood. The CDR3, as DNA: TGTGCCAGCCTTTCCCGGGACAGGGGCTACAATGAGCAGTTCTTC. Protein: CASLSRDRGYNEQFF.